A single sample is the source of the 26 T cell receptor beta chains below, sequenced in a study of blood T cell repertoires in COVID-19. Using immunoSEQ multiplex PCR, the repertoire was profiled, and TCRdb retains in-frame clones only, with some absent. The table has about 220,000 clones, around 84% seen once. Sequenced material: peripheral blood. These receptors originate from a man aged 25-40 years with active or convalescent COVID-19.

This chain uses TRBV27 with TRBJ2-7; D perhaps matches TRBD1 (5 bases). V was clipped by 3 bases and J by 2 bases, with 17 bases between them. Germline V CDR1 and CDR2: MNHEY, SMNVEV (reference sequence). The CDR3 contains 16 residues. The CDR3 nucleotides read TGTGCCAGCAGTTTCTCCAGACAGCCCCCACCCTACGAGCAGTACTTC. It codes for CASSFSRQPPPYEQYF.

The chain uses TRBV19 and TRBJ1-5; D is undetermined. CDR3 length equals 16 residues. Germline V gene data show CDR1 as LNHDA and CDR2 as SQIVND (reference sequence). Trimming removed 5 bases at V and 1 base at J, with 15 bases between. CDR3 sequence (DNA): TGTGCCAGTAGTCGAGACACTGATCTGAGCAATCAGCCCCAGCATTTT. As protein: CASSRDTDLSNQPQHF.

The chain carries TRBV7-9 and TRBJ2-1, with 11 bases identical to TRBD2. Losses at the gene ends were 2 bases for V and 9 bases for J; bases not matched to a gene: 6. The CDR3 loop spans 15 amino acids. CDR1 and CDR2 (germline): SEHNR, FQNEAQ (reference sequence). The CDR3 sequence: CASSLKLAGVVEQFF. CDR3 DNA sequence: TGTGCCAGCAGCTTAAAACTAGCGGGGGTTGTTGAGCAGTTCTTC.

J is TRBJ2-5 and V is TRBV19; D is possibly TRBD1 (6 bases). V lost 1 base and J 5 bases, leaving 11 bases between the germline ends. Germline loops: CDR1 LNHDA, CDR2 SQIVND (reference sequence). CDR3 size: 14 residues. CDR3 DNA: TGTGCCAGTAGTATAGCTCCAGGGGTGGAGACCCAGTACTTC. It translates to CASSIAPGVETQYF. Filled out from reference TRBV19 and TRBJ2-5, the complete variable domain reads DGGITQSPKYLFRKEGQNVTLSCEQNLNHDAMYWYRQDPGQGLRLIYYSQIVNDFQKGDIAEGYSVSREKKESFPLTVTSAQKNPTAFYLCASSIAPGVETQYFGPGTRLLVL.

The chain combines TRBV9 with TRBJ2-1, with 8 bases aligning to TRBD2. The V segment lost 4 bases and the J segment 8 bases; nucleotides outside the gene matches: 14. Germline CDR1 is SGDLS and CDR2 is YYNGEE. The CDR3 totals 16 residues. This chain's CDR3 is CASSPAAGALVDEQFF. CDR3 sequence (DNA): TGTGCCAGCAGCCCCGCAGCGGGAGCCCTCGTGGATGAGCAGTTCTTC.

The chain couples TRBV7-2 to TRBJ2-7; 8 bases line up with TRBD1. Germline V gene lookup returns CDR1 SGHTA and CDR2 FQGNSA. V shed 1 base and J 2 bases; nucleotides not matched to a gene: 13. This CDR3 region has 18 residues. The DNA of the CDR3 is TGTGCCAGCAGCTTAGGGGCGTCCCGGACAGGGAGTGCCTACGAGCAGTACTTC. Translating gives CASSLGASRTGSAYEQYF.

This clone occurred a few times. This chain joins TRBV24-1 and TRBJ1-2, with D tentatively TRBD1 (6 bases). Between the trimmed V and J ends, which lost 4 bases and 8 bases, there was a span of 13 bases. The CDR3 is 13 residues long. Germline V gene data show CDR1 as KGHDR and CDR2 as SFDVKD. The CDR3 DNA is TGTGCCACCAGTGACCTGGACAGCCGGGGCTACACCTTC. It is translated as CATSDLDSRGYTF.

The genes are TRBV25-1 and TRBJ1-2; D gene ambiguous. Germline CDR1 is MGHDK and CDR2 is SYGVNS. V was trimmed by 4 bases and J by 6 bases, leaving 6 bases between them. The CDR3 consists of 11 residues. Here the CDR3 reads CASSGPNGYTF. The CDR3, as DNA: TGTGCCAGCAGTGGTCCAAATGGCTACACCTTC.

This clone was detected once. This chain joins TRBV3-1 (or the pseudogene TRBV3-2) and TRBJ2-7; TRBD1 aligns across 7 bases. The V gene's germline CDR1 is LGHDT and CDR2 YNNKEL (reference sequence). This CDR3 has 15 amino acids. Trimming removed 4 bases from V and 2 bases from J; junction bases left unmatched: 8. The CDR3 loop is CASSPRGTRTYEQYF. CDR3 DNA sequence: TGTGCCAGCAGCCCCAGGGGGACCAGGACCTACGAGCAGTACTTC.

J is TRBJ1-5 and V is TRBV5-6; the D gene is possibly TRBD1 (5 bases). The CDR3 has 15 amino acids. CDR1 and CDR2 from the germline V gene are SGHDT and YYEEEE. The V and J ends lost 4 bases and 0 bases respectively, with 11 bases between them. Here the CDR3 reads CASSQKTDSNQPQHF. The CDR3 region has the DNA TGTGCCAGCAGCCAAAAGACAGATAGCAATCAGCCCCAGCATTTT.

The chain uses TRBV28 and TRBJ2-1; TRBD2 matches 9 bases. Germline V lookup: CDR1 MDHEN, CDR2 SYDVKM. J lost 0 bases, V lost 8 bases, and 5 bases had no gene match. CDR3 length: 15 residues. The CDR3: CASERAGGSYNEQFF. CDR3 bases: TGTGCCAGCGAGAGAGCGGGAGGCTCCTACAATGAGCAGTTCTTC.

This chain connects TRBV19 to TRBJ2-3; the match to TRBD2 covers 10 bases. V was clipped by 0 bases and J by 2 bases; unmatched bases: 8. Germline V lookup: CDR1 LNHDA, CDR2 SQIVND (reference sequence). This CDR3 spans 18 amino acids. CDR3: CASSIDRASGGSTDTQYF. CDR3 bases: TGTGCCAGTAGTATAGATCGGGCTAGCGGGGGCTCCACAGATACGCAGTATTTT.

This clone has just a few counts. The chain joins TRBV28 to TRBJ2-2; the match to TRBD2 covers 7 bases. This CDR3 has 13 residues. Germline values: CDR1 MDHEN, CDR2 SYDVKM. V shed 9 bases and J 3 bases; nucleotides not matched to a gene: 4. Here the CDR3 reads CARGSGDTGELFF. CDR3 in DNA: TGTGCCAGAGGGAGCGGGGACACCGGGGAGCTGTTTTTT.

CDR3 in amino acids: CASSYSGVNYGYTF. CDR3 in DNA: TGTGCCAGCAGTTACTCCGGGGTTAACTATGGCTACACCTTC. The chain carries TRBV6-2 or TRBV6-3 and TRBJ1-2; D not certain. Trimming took off 0 bases at V and 1 base at J, with 6 bases between the two ends. The CDR3 consists of 14 residues. CDR1 MNHEY and CDR2 SVGEGT come from the germline V gene.

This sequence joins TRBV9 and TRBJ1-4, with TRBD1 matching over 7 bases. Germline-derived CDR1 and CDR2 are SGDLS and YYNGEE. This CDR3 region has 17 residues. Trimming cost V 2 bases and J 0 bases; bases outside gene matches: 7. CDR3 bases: TGTGCCAGCAGCGTGAGCCGGGACAGTCCAACTAATGAAAAACTGTTTTTT. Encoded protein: CASSVSRDSPTNEKLFF.

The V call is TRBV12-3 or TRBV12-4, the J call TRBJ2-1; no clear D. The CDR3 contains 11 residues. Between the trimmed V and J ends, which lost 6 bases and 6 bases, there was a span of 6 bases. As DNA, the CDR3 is TGTGCCAGCAGATCCCGCAATGAGCAGTTCTTC. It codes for CASRSRNEQFF.

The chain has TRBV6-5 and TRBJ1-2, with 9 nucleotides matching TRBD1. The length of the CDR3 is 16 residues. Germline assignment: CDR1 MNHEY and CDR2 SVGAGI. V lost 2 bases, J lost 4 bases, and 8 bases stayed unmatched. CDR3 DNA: TGTGCCAGCAGTTACCAATCAGGGACAGGGACCTATGGCTACACCTTC. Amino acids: CASSYQSGTGTYGYTF.

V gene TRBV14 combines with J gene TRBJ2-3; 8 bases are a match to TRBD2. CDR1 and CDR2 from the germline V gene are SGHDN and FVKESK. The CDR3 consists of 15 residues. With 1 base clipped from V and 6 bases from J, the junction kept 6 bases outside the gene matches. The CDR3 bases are TGTGCCAGCAGCCAAGTTGGGACTAGGGCGGATACGCAGTATTTT. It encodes CASSQVGTRADTQYF. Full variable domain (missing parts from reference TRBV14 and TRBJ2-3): EAGVTQFPSHSVIEKGQTVTLRCDPISGHDNLYWYRRVMGKEIKFLLHFVKESKQDESGMPNNRFLAERTGGTYSTLKVQPAELEDSGVYFCASSQVGTRADTQYFGPGTRLTVL.

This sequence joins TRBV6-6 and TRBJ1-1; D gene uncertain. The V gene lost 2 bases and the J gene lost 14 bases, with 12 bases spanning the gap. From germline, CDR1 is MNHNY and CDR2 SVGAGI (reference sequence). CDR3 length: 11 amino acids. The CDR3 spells CASSYVQSAFF. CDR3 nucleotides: TGTGCCAGCAGTTACGTCCAGTCTGCCTTCTTT.

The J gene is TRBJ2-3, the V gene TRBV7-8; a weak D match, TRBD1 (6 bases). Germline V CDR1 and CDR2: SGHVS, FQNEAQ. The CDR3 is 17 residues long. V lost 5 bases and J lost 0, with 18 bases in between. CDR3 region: CASSPPRDTKSTDTQYF. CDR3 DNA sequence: TGTGCCAGCAGCCCCCCCCGGGACACAAAAAGCACAGATACGCAGTATTTT.

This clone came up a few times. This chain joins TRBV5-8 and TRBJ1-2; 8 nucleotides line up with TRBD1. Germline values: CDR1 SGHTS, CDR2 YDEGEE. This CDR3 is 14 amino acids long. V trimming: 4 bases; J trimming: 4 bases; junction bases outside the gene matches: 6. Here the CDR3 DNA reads TGTGCCAGCAGCCGGGGACAGGAGGGCTATGGCTACACCTTC. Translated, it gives CASSRGQEGYGYTF.

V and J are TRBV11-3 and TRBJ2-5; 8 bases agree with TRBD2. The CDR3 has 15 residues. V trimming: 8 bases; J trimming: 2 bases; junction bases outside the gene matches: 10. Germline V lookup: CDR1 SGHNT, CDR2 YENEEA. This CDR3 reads CASSRLAPGQETQYF. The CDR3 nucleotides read TGTGCCAGCTCTCGACTAGCGCCCGGTCAAGAGACCCAGTACTTC. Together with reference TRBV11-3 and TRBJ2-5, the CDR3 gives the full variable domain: EAGVVQSPRYKIIEKKQPVAFWCNPISGHNTLYWYLQNLGQGPELLIRYENEEAVDDSQLPKDRFSAERLKGVDSTLKIQPAELGDSAVYLCASSRLAPGQETQYFGPGTRLLVL.

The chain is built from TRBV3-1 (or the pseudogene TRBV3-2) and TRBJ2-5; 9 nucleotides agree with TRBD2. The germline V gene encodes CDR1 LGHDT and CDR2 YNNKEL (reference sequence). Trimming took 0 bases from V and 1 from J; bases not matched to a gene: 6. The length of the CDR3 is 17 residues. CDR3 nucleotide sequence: TGTGCCAGCAGCCAAGAGGTACTAGCGGGTGTCCAAGAGACCCAGTACTTC. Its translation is CASSQEVLAGVQETQYF.

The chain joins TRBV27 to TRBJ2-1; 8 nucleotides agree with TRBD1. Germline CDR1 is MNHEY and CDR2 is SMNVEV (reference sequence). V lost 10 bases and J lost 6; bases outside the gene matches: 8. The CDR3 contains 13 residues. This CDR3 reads CATAGGLGNEQFF. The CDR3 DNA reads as TGTGCCACCGCAGGGGGCCTTGGCAATGAGCAGTTCTTC.

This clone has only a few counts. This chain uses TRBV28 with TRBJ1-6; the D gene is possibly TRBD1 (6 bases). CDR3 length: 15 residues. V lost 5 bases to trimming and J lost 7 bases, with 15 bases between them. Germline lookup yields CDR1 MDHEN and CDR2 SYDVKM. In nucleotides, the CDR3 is TGTGCCAGCAGTGGGGTAGGGGGTGGAAATTCACCCCTCCACTTT. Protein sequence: CASSGVGGGNSPLHF. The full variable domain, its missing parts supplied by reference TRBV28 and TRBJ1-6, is DVKVTQSSRYLVKRTGEKVFLECVQDMDHENMFWYRQDPGLGLRLIYFSYDVKMKEKGDIPEGYSVSREKKERFSLILESASTNQTSMYLCASSGVGGGNSPLHFGNGTRLTVT.

The CDR3 DNA sequence: TGTGCCAGTAGTATAGGCCCAGGGCGGTACGAGCAGTACTTC. It specifies CASSIGPGRYEQYF. The chain links TRBV19 to TRBJ2-7; TRBD1 is a possible D gene (5 bases). Germline CDR1 is LNHDA and CDR2 is SQIVND (reference sequence). This CDR3 comprises 14 residues. V was cut by 1 base and J by 4 bases, with 11 bases left in between.